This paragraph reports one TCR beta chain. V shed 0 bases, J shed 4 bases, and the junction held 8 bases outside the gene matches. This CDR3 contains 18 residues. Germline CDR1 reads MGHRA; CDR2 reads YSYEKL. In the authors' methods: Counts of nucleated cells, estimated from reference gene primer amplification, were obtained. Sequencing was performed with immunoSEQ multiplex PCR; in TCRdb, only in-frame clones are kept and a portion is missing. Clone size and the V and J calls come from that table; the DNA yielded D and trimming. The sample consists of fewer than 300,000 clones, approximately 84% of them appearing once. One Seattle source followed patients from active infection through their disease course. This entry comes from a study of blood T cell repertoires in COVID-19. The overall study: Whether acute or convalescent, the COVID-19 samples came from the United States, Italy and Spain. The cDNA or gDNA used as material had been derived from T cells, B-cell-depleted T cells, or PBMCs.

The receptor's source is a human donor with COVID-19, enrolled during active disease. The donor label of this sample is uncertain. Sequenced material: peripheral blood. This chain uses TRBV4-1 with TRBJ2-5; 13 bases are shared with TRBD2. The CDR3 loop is CASSQEKLAGGPGETQYF. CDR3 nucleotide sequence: TGCGCCAGCAGCCAAGAAAAACTAGCGGGAGGGCCGGGAGAGACCCAGTACTTC.